The entry below gives a single TCR beta chain sequence along with its context. Original processing notes: Amplification from reference gene primers served as the basis for estimated nucleated cell counts. The method was immunoSEQ multiplex PCR; TCRdb's version includes in-frame clones alone and lacks a portion of them. The D gene and trimming were derived from the DNA, and the V and J assignments and clone size from that table. The sample shows some 180,000 clones, roughly 82% of them seen only once. V was shortened by 3 bases and J by 4 bases, with 19 bases between the two germline ends. This CDR3 comprises 17 residues. Germline V gene lookup returns CDR1 SNHLY and CDR2 FYNNEI. This specimen comes from a study of blood T cell repertoires in COVID-19.

Sample: peripheral blood. The chain carries TRBV2 and TRBJ2-1; no firm D call. This clonotype originated in a human donor in a cohort sampled during active COVID-19. The CDR3 is CASSDLIGSRLYNEQFF. Here the CDR3 DNA reads TGTGCCAGCAGTGATCTTATTGGCAGCCGACTTTACAATGAGCAGTTCTTC. Supplemented by reference TRBV2 and TRBJ2-1, the full variable domain reads EPEVTQTPSHQVTQMGQEVILRCVPISNHLYFYWYRQILGQKVEFLVSFYNNEISEKSEIFDDQFSVERPDGSNFTLKIRSTKLEDSAMYFCASSDLIGSRLYNEQFFGPGTRLTVL.